This TCR beta chain is drawn from a study of blood T cells in healthy people across ages. In germline, CDR1 is KGHSH, CDR2 LQKENI. This CDR3 comprises 17 residues. With 0 bases clipped from V and 4 bases from J, the junction kept 9 bases outside the gene matches. The study, taken as a whole, reports: Diversity of TCR beta per million T cells declined in a roughly linear way with age.

Then a second PCR, running about 7 to 11 cycles, was carried out with a sample-barcoded 5' primer and a J-beta primer mix. A template-switch adaptor that had 12 random nucleotides put a tag on each cDNA molecule. From the 5' RACE reads, TCRdb called clonotypes with MiXCR, one entry per CDR3 protein. The table has around 900,000 distinct CDR3 sequences, about 28% seen once; the top ten hold roughly 17%. Only a few counts were recorded for this clonotype. Antigen specificity is unknown. Material: blood. V gene TRBV18 combines with J gene TRBJ2-1; 7 bases agree with TRBD1. The TCR was taken from a woman at least 80 years old in good health. The DNA for the CDR3 is TGTGCCAGCTCACCACCTTCCGGGACAGATCAGTACAATGAGCAGTTCTTC. It translates to CASSPPSGTDQYNEQFF.